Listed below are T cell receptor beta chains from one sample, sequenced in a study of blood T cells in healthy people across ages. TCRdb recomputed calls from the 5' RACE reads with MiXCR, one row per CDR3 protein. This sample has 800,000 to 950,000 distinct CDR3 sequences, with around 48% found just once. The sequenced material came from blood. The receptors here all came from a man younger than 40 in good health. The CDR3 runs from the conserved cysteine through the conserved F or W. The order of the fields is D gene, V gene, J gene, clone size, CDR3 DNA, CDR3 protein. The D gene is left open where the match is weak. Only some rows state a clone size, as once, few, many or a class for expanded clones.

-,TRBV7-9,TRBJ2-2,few,TGTGCTAGCAGCTTAATAGGGGGTTCCGGGGAGCTGTTTTTT,CASSLIGGSGELFF
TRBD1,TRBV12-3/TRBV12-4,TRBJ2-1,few,TGTGCCAGCAGTTCCGGGACAGGGTTTCTCAATGAGCAGTTCTTC,CASSSGTGFLNEQFF
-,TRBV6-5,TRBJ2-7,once,TGTGCCAGCAGCCTTAGACCATTCCAGGAGACGGGGGAGCAGTACTTC,CASSLRPFQETGEQYF
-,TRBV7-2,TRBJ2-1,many,TGTGCCAGCAGTTTTTTGGGAAATGAGCAGTTCTTC,CASSFLGNEQFF
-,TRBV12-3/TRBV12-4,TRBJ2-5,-,TGTGCCAGCAGGCCACGGACAGGAGGGCAAGAGACCCAGTACTTC,CASRPRTGGQETQYF
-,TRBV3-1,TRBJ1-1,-,TGTGCCAGCAGCATACAGGTGAACACTGAAGCTTTCTTT,CASSIQVNTEAFF
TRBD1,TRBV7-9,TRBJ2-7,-,TGTGCCAGCAGATCTTCGACAGGGGAGCTCCACGAGCAGTACTTC,CASRSSTGELHEQYF
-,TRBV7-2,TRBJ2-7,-,TGTGCCAGCAGGGGTGACCACTACGATTACGAGCAGTACTTC,CASRGDHYDYEQYF
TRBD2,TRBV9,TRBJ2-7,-,TGTGCTAGCAGCGTAGATGCGGGGGGAACCTACGAGCAGTACTTC,CASSVDAGGTYEQYF
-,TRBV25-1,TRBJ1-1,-,TGTGCCAGCAGTGAAAGACTCCGGGCTTTCTTT,CASSERLRAFF
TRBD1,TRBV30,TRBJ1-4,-,TGTGCCGGCAAGGGGACAGGGGGAAATGAAAAACTGTTTTTT,CAGKGTGGNEKLFF
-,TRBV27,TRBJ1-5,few,TGTGCCAGCAGTCGGGACCGGGTGAACAATCAGCCCCAGCATTTT,CASSRDRVNNQPQHF
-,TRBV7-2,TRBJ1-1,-,TGTGCCAGCAGCGCCTTTTCGGGGGGAACTGAAGCTTTCTTT,CASSAFSGGTEAFF
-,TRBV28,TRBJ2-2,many,TGTGCCAGCAGTTTCGGCACCGGGGAGCTGTTTTTT,CASSFGTGELFF
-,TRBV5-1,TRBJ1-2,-,TGCGCCAGCAGCTTGAACGGGGGGCTCTATGTGGGCTACACCTTC,CASSLNGGLYVGYTF
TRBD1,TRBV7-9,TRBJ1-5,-,TGTGTCAGCAGCTCAGGACAGGGACATCAGCCCCAGCATTTT,CVSSSGQGHQPQHF
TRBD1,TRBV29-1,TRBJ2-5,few,TGCAGCGTTGATCTAGACAGGGGAAGGGAGACCCAGTACTTC,CSVDLDRGRETQYF
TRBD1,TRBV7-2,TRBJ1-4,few,TGTGCCAGCAGCTTAAGCGGGACAGGGGGACTAGTGAGCGAAAAACTGTTTTTT,CASSLSGTGGLVSEKLFF
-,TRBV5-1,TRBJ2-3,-,TGCCCCAGCAGCTTGCAGTCGAGTCCAATCACAGATACGCAGTATTTT,CPSSLQSSPITDTQYF
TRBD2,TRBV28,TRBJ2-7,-,TGTGCCATCCAACGGGGGGGCTACGAGCAGTACTTC,CAIQRGGYEQYF
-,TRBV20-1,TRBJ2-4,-,TGCAGTGCTAGAGCCCTCCTACTAGCGCCCGAGGGGGAAAACATTCAGTACTTC,CSARALLLAPEGENIQYF
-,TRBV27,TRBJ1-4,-,TGTGCCAGCAGTTCCGGGACCGCTGCTAATGAAAAACTGTTTTTT,CASSSGTAANEKLFF
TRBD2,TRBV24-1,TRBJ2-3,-,TGTGCCACCAGTGCCGCCACGGAGGGGAGGGCAGATACGCAGTATTTT,CATSAATEGRADTQYF
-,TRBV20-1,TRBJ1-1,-,TGCAGTGCTAGTAGTCAGGGAAAGTCCACTGAAGCTTTCTTT,CSASSQGKSTEAFF
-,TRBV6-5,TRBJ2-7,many,TGTGCCAGCAGTTACTCCGAACAGGGTATCTACGAGCAGTACTTC,CASSYSEQGIYEQYF
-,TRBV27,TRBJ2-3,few,TGTGCCAGCAGTTTCTCGGGACGGCTAGCTAGCACAGATACGCAGTATTTT,CASSFSGRLASTDTQYF
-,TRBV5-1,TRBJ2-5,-,TGCGCCAGCAGCTCTCACCAGGGGGGGGAGACCCAGTACTTC,CASSSHQGGETQYF
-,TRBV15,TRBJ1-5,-,TGTGCCACCAGCAGAGACACTAGCAATCAGCCCCAGCATTTT,CATSRDTSNQPQHF
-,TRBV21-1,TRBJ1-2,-,TGTGCCAGCAGCAAAGGGTCGGGCAGGGCCGGCTACGGAAGGCTACCAGACTATGGCTACACCTTC,CASSKGSGRAGYGRLPDYGYTF
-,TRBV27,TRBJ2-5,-,TGTGCCAGCAGTTCACCTTTGTATAGCCGGGAGACCCAGTACTTC,CASSSPLYSRETQYF
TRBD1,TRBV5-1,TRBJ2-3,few,TGCGCCAGCAGCTGGACAGGGATGCGGGAAGATACGCAGTATTTT,CASSWTGMREDTQYF
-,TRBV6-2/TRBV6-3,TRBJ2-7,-,TGTGCCAGCAGTCCGACCGGCCAGCGCGAGCAGTACTTC,CASSPTGQREQYF
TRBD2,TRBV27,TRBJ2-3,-,TGTGCCAGCAGTTGGGCTAGCGGGGGAGATACGCAGTATTTT,CASSWASGGDTQYF
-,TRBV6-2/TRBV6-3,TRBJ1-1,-,TGTGCCAGCAGTTATTGGGGGGGCACTGAAGCTTTCTTT,CASSYWGGTEAFF
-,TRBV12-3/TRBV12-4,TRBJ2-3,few,TGTGCCAGCAGTTCCTCATATACGCAGTATTTT,CASSSSYTQYF
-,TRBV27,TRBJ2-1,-,TGTGCCAGCAGTTTATTGTGGCAGGGCAGTGAGCAGTTCTTC,CASSLLWQGSEQFF
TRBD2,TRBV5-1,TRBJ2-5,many,TGCGCCAGCAGCCCCGGGGGGAACCAAGAGACCCAGTACTTC,CASSPGGNQETQYF
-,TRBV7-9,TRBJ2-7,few,TGTGCCAGCAGCCCCCCCAACGCCCGCCCTTACGAGCAGTACTTC,CASSPPNARPYEQYF
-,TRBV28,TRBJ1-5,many,TGTGCCAGCAGTTACAGGCGAAATAGCAATCAGCCCCAGCATTTT,CASSYRRNSNQPQHF
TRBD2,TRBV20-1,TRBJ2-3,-,TGCAGTGCTAGAGGGACTAGCGGGGGGACCACAGATACGCAGTATTTT,CSARGTSGGTTDTQYF
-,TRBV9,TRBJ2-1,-,TGTGCCAGCATCGAGGGTTCCGGGGCGAGCTCCTACAATGAGCAGTTCTTC,CASIEGSGASSYNEQFF
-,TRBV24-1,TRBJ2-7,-,TGTGCCACCAGTGATTTTCGGGGGCGCGAGCAGTACTTC,CATSDFRGREQYF
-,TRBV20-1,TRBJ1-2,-,TGCAGTGCTGCCGGGACTAGCGGGGGCTATGGCTACACCTTC,CSAAGTSGGYGYTF
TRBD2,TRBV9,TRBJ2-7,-,TGTGCCAGCAGCGTAGTTGCGGGGGGCCACGAGCAGTACTTC,CASSVVAGGHEQYF
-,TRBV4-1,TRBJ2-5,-,TGCGCCAGCAGCCAGGCATCGAAAGAGACCCAGTACTTC,CASSQASKETQYF
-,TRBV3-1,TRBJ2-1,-,TGTGCCAGCAGCCAAGATACACTGGAGCAGTTCTTC,CASSQDTLEQFF